This entry concerns a single TCR beta chain. This clone was counted a few times. There is no known antigen for this receptor. No base quality information exists; no much larger clone differs at one position. The time point label of this sample denotes: baseline before first vaccination. This sample's treatment or condition label indicates: meningococcal conjugate vaccine given as trial control. Vaccinee samples came from UK trials COV001 and COV002, including a single-blind randomized controlled phase 2/3 trial of AZD1222 (ChAdOx1 nCoV-19) in healthy adults. For TCRbeta chain sequencing, PBMC samples from trial participants were taken at day 0 and at day 28 after the second dose. This sample is drawn from a study of T cell responses to AZD1222 COVID-19 vaccine (dated by TCRdb to the early 2020s). About the investigation overall: TCR sequencing covered 233 trial participants: 200 to 210 given two doses of AZD1222 and 26 given two doses of MenACWY control vaccine. Trial participants were enrolled by age into subgroups of 18-55, 56-69 and 70-plus years, and approximately 150, 30 and 60 TCR-sequenced participants, respectively, were included in these subgroups. What the authors observed across the whole study: Spike-specific TCR breadth and depth rose significantly after two AZD1222 doses compared with day 0 and with MenACWY recipients. Vaccine-associated CD4 TCRs spanned the whole spike protein, with dominant responses in regions 160-218 and 743-854. Because no day 14 peak-response samples were available, repertoires were characterized only after the peak T cell response. Conclusions about previously exposed vaccinees are limited because only 5 or 6 AZD1222 recipients were SARS-CoV-2 seropositive at baseline. Participants were mostly white British and included more females than males, and it was suggested by the authors that clonal diversity may have been underestimated. Nearly half of unique spike-specific TCRs reportedly recognized epitopes outside regions mutated in the B.1.351 and B.1.1.7 variants. In the small 56-69-year group, the increase in depth fell short of significance, most likely because of low power.

Sequences LGHDT (CDR1) and YNNKEL (CDR2) are obtained from the germline V gene (reference sequence). The CDR3, from cysteine to phenylalanine, totals 14 residues. Only the CDR3 region is kept as DNA, spanning 42 bases read in frame from base 1. The V and J ends are trimmed by 2 bases and 1 base, leaving 8 bases between them. The CDR3 regions of human TCRbeta chains were analyzed by immunosequencing. In the original analysis: TCRs in the repertoires were compared against a reference library of SARS-CoV-2-specific TCRs that had been generated with the MIRA antigen-specificity platform. Breadth was defined as the fraction of unique TCRs that were SARS-CoV-2-associated, and depth was defined as the fraction of total T cells that were SARS-CoV-2-associated. Using the MIRA data, every spike-specific TCR was mapped to the spike region that the TCR reacted to and assigned to either a CD4 or a CD8 class. Log10-transformed breadth and depth values were compared by one-way ANOVA with Sidak's multiple comparisons tests. TCRdb took over this immuneACCESS table, retaining in-frame rearrangements with V and J assigned. Such tables are incomplete; in checked studies, under half of the missing clones stem from an unresolved V gene, and the remainder is unexplained. Clone size and the V and J calls come from that table; the DNA yielded D and trimming. Within this sample are 50,000 to 85,000 clones, with 70% to 80% of them counted one time only. The ten largest clones add up to around 20% of the sample.

The sequences come from peripheral blood, collected on day 0 of MenACWY control vaccination. The chain was built from TRBV3-1 (or the pseudogene TRBV3-2) and TRBJ1-1; the D gene cannot be resolved reliably. The sequence derives from an adult in good health. The DNA sequence is as follows: TGTGCCAGCAGCCAAAGAAATAGGAACACTGAAGCTTTCTTT. Its protein product is CASSQRNRNTEAFF.